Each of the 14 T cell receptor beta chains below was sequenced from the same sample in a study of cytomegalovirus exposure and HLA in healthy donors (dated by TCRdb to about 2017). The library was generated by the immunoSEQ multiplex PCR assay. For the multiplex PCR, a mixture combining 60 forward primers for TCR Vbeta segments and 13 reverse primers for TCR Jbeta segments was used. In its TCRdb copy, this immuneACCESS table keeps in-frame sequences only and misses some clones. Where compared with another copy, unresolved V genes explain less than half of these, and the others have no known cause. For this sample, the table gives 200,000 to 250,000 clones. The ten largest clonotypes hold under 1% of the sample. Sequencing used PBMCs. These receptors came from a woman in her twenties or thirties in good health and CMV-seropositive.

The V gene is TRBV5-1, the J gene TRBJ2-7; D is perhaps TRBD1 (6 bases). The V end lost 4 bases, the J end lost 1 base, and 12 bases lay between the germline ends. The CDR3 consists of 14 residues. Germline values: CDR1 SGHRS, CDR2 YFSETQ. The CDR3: CASSGSTGSYEQYF. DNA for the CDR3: TGCGCCAGCAGCGGGTCGACAGGATCCTACGAGCAGTACTTC.

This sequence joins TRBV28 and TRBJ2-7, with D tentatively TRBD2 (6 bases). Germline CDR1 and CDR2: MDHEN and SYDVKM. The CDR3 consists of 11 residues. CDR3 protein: CAAGPAYEQYF. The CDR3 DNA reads TGTGCGGCGGGGCCCGCCTACGAGCAGTACTTC. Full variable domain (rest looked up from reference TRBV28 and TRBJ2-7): DVKVTQSSRYLVKRTGEKVFLECVQDMDHENMFWYRQDPGLGLRLIYFSYDVKMKEKGDIPEGYSVSREKKERFSLILESASTNQTSMYLCAAGPAYEQYFGPGTRLTVT.

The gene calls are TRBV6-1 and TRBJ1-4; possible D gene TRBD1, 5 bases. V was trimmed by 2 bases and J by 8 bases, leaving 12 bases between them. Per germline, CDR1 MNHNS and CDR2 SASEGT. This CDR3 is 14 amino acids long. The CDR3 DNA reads TGTGCCAGCAGTGAATTGCAGGGTTCCGAAAAACTGTTTTTT. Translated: CASSELQGSEKLFF.

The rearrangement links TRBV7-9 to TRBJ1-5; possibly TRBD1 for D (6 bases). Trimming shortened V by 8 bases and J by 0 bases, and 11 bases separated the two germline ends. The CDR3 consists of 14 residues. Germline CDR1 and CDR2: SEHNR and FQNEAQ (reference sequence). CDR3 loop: CASQQGNSNQPQHF. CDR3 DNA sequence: TGTGCCAGCCAACAGGGAAATAGCAATCAGCCCCAGCATTTT.

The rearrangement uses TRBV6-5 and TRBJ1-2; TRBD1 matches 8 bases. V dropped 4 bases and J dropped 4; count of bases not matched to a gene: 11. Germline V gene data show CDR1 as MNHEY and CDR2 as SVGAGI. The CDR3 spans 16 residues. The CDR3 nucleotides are TGTGCCAGCAGTTCCAGGGACAGGCCTCGCCTCTATGGCTACACCTTC. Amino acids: CASSSRDRPRLYGYTF.

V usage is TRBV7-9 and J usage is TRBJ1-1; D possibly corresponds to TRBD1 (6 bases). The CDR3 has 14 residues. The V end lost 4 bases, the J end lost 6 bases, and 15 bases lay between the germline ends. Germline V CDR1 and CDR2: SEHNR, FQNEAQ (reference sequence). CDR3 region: CASSSNMDSPEAFF. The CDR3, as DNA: TGTGCCAGCAGCTCAAATATGGACAGCCCTGAAGCTTTCTTT.

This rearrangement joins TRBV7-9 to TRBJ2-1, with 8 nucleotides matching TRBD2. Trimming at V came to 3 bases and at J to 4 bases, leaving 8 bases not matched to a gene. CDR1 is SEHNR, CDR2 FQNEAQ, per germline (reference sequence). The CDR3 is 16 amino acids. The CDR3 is CASSFHRLAQYNEQFF. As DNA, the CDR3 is TGTGCCAGCAGCTTCCATAGACTAGCGCAGTACAATGAGCAGTTCTTC.

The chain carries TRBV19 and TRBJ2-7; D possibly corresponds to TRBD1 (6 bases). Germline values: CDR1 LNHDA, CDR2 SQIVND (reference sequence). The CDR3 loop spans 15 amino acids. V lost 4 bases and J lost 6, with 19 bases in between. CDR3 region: CASSTIQGTLSEQYF. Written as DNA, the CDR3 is TGTGCCAGTAGTACAATACAGGGCACTCTTTCCGAGCAGTACTTC.

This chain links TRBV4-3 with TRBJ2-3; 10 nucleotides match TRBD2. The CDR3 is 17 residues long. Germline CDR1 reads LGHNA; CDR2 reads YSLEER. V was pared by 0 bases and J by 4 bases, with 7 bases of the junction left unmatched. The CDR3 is CASSQDLPSGSSDTQYF. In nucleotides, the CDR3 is TGCGCCAGCAGCCAAGATCTCCCTAGCGGGAGTTCAGATACGCAGTATTTT.

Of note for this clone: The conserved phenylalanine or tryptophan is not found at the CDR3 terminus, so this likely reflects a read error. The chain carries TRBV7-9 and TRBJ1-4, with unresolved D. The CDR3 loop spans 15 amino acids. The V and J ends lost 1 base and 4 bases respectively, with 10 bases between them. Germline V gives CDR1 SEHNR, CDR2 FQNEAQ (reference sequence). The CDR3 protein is CASSLDRGINEKLFL. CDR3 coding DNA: TGTGCCAGCAGCTTAGATCGGGGTATTAATGAAAAACTGTTTTTG.

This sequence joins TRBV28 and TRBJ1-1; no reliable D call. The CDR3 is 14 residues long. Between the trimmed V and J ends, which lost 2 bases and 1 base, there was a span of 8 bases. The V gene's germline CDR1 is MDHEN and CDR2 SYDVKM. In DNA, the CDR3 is TGTGCCAGCAGTTTAGCAACAAGGAACACTGAAGCTTTCTTT. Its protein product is CASSLATRNTEAFF.

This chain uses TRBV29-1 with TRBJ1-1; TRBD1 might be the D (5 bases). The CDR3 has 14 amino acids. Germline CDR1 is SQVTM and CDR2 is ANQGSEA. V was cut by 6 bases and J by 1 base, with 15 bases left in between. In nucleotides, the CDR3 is TGCAGCGTCCAGCCTGGGGCGGAGAACACTGAAGCTTTCTTT. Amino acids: CSVQPGAENTEAFF.

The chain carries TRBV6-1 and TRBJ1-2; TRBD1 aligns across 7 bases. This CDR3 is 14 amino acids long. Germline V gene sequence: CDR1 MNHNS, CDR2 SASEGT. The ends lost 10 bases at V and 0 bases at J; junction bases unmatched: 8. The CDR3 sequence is CAITPDRANYGYTF. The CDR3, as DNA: TGTGCCATCACCCCCGACAGGGCTAACTATGGCTACACCTTC.

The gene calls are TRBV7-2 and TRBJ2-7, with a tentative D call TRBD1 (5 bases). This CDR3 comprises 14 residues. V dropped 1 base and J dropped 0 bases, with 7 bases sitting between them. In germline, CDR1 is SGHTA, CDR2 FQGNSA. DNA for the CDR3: TGTGCCAGCAGCTTAGACAGGAACTCCTACGAGCAGTACTTC. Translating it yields CASSLDRNSYEQYF.